A selection of T cell receptor beta chains follows, all from one sample in a study of OX40 agonist ivuxolimab in advanced cancers. The method was immunoSEQ multiplex PCR; TCRdb's version includes in-frame clones alone and lacks a portion of them. The repertoire consists of nearly 95,000 clones, with 85% to 95% occurring once and the leading ten covering approximately 2.4%. Sequenced here: CD4+ or CD8+ T cells sorted from blood, sampled in a trial of the OX40 agonist ivuxolimab. These receptors all stem from an adult with an advanced solid tumor such as melanoma, head and neck, liver or kidney cancer. Each CDR3 is given with its conserved first and last residue. A D gene is named only where the DNA matches it firmly. Clone size is not always given. Where it is, it says once, few, many or a class for expanded clones.

j_gene: TRBJ1-1
abundance: .
v_gene: TRBV5-4
d_gene: TRBD1
CDR3aa: CASSLAPGQGKQSEAFF
CDR3nt: TGTGCCAGCAGCTTGGCCCCGGGACAGGGAAAGCAGAGTGAAGCTTTCTTT

j_gene: TRBJ1-6
abundance: .
v_gene: TRBV5-5
d_gene: .
CDR3aa: CASSFSGLNLYNSPLHF
CDR3nt: TGTGCCAGCAGTTTTTCGGGCCTAAACCTTTATAATTCACCCCTCCACTTT

j_gene: TRBJ2-7
abundance: .
v_gene: TRBV11-2
d_gene: TRBD1
CDR3aa: CASSLGTGHYEQYF
CDR3nt: TGTGCCAGCAGCTTGGGGACAGGACACTACGAGCAGTACTTC

j_gene: TRBJ2-6
abundance: .
v_gene: TRBV13
d_gene: TRBD1
CDR3aa: CASSSRDRASGANVLTF
CDR3nt: TGTGCCAGCAGCTCCCGGGACAGGGCCTCTGGGGCCAACGTCCTGACTTTC

j_gene: TRBJ2-7
abundance: .
v_gene: TRBV2
d_gene: .
CDR3aa: CASSLNPTQQYF
CDR3nt: TGTGCCAGCAGTTTGAACCCGACGCAGCAGTACTTC

j_gene: TRBJ1-1
abundance: once
v_gene: TRBV19
d_gene: TRBD1
CDR3aa: CASQRTGGVNTEAFF
CDR3nt: TGTGCCAGCCAGCGGACAGGGGGCGTGAACACTGAAGCTTTCTTT

j_gene: TRBJ2-1
abundance: .
v_gene: TRBV6-6
d_gene: TRBD1
CDR3aa: CASSGQGNEQFF
CDR3nt: TGTGCCAGCAGCGGACAGGGCAATGAGCAGTTCTTC

j_gene: TRBJ2-7
abundance: .
v_gene: TRBV2
d_gene: .
CDR3aa: CASTQRQVPLYEQYF
CDR3nt: TGTGCCAGCACTCAACGACAGGTTCCTCTCTACGAGCAGTACTTC

j_gene: TRBJ1-6
abundance: .
v_gene: TRBV4-3
d_gene: .
CDR3aa: CASSQDLGGTYSPLHF
CDR3nt: TGCGCCAGCAGCCAAGATCTTGGGGGGACGTATTCACCCCTCCACTTT

j_gene: TRBJ2-3
abundance: .
v_gene: TRBV27
d_gene: .
CDR3aa: CASSSTNTDTQYF
CDR3nt: TGTGCCAGCAGTTCTACTAACACAGATACGCAGTATTTT

j_gene: TRBJ1-1
abundance: few
v_gene: TRBV15
d_gene: .
CDR3aa: CATSRDRNTEAFF
CDR3nt: TGTGCCACCAGCAGGGACAGGAACACTGAAGCTTTCTTT

j_gene: TRBJ2-3
abundance: once
v_gene: TRBV7-9
d_gene: .
CDR3aa: CATQEGADTQYF
CDR3nt: TGTGCCACGCAAGAGGGGGCAGATACGCAGTATTTT

j_gene: TRBJ2-7
abundance: .
v_gene: TRBV19
d_gene: .
CDR3aa: CASSNGYEQYF
CDR3nt: TGTGCCAGTAGTAATGGCTACGAGCAGTACTTC

j_gene: TRBJ2-7
abundance: once
v_gene: TRBV29-1
d_gene: .
CDR3aa: CSVLETDKSYEQYF
CDR3nt: TGCAGCGTTCTGGAGACAGACAAGTCCTACGAGCAGTACTTC

j_gene: TRBJ1-6
abundance: .
v_gene: TRBV13
d_gene: .
CDR3aa: CASSLAHGYNSPLHF
CDR3nt: TGTGCCAGCAGCTTAGCACATGGGTATAATTCACCCCTCCACTTT

j_gene: TRBJ1-5
abundance: .
v_gene: TRBV5-4
d_gene: .
CDR3aa: CASSFNRDRPQHF
CDR3nt: TGTGCCAGCAGCTTTAACAGGGATCGGCCCCAGCATTTT

j_gene: TRBJ2-5
abundance: once
v_gene: TRBV11-2
d_gene: .
CDR3aa: CASSPDGSQETQYF
CDR3nt: TGTGCCAGCAGCCCGGACGGAAGTCAAGAGACCCAGTACTTC

j_gene: TRBJ2-4
abundance: .
v_gene: TRBV21-1
d_gene: .
CDR3aa: CASSNSGDRSKNIQYF
CDR3nt: TGTGCCAGCAGCAATTCGGGAGATCGGAGCAAAAACATTCAGTACTTC

j_gene: TRBJ1-3
abundance: .
v_gene: TRBV5-6
d_gene: TRBD1
CDR3aa: CASSLGTGASDYF
CDR3nt: TGTGCCAGCAGCTTAGGGACAGGGGCCTCGGATTATTTT

j_gene: TRBJ2-7
abundance: .
v_gene: TRBV5-6
d_gene: .
CDR3aa: CASSFGSSYEQYF
CDR3nt: TGTGCCAGCAGCTTCGGCAGCTCCTACGAGCAGTACTTC

j_gene: TRBJ1-5
abundance: .
v_gene: TRBV2
d_gene: .
CDR3aa: CASSRAISNQPQHF
CDR3nt: TGTGCCAGCAGTCGGGCCATAAGCAATCAGCCCCAGCATTTT

j_gene: TRBJ2-1
abundance: .
v_gene: TRBV7-8
d_gene: .
CDR3aa: CASSLLRIRGDEQFF
CDR3nt: TGTGCCAGCAGCTTACTCAGAATCCGAGGGGATGAGCAGTTCTTC

j_gene: TRBJ1-2
abundance: .
v_gene: TRBV27
d_gene: TRBD1
CDR3aa: CASSLAPLGRGLGYTF
CDR3nt: TGTGCCAGCAGTTTAGCCCCTCTGGGCAGGGGGCTTGGCTACACCTTC

j_gene: TRBJ1-1
abundance: .
v_gene: TRBV5-1
d_gene: TRBD1
CDR3aa: CASSLESGTANTEAFF
CDR3nt: TGCGCCAGCAGCTTGGAGAGTGGGACAGCGAACACTGAAGCTTTCTTT

j_gene: TRBJ2-1
abundance: .
v_gene: TRBV27
d_gene: TRBD2
CDR3aa: CASSLASGAYNEQFF
CDR3nt: TGTGCCAGCAGTTTAGCTAGCGGGGCCTACAATGAGCAGTTCTTC

j_gene: TRBJ1-6
abundance: .
v_gene: TRBV5-6
d_gene: .
CDR3aa: CASSSGTEWYPLHF
CDR3nt: TGTGCCAGCAGCTCCGGGACGGAGTGGTATCCCCTCCACTTT

j_gene: TRBJ2-7
abundance: .
v_gene: TRBV28
d_gene: TRBD2
CDR3aa: CASSPGLAGEQYF
CDR3nt: TGTGCCAGCAGTCCGGGACTAGCGGGCGAGCAGTACTTC

j_gene: TRBJ2-3
abundance: once
v_gene: TRBV5-1
d_gene: .
CDR3aa: CASSLDGSASTDTQYF
CDR3nt: TGCGCCAGCAGCTTGGATGGTAGCGCGAGCACAGATACGCAGTATTTT

j_gene: TRBJ1-2
abundance: .
v_gene: TRBV19
d_gene: .
CDR3aa: CASSILGSFYGYTF
CDR3nt: TGTGCCAGTAGTATTCTGGGCAGCTTCTATGGCTACACCTTC

j_gene: TRBJ2-7
abundance: once
v_gene: TRBV10-3
d_gene: .
CDR3aa: CAISEERGYEQYF
CDR3nt: TGTGCCATCAGTGAAGAAAGGGGCTACGAGCAGTACTTC

j_gene: TRBJ1-2
abundance: .
v_gene: TRBV14
d_gene: .
CDR3aa: CASSQAGVYYGYTF
CDR3nt: TGTGCCAGCAGCCAAGCGGGGGTATACTATGGCTACACCTTC

j_gene: TRBJ1-1
abundance: .
v_gene: TRBV6-6
d_gene: .
CDR3aa: CASSYETLNTEAFF
CDR3nt: TGTGCCAGCAGTTACGAGACCTTGAACACTGAAGCTTTCTTT

j_gene: TRBJ1-1
abundance: .
v_gene: TRBV11-2
d_gene: .
CDR3aa: CASSLHLGIMNTEAFF
CDR3nt: TGTGCCAGCAGCTTACATCTCGGTATCATGAACACTGAAGCTTTCTTT

j_gene: TRBJ1-3
abundance: .
v_gene: TRBV5-6
d_gene: .
CDR3aa: CASSLSGFGNTIYF
CDR3nt: TGTGCCAGCAGCTTGTCGGGTTTTGGAAACACCATATATTTT

j_gene: TRBJ1-1
abundance: once
v_gene: TRBV28
d_gene: .
CDR3aa: CASSLGAGPFESPEAFF
CDR3nt: TGTGCCAGCAGTTTGGGGGCAGGACCATTCGAAAGTCCTGAAGCTTTCTTT

j_gene: TRBJ2-3
abundance: .
v_gene: TRBV7-9
d_gene: TRBD2
CDR3aa: CASSSRGLALQYF
CDR3nt: TGTGCCAGCAGCTCCCGAGGACTAGCCCTGCAGTATTTT

j_gene: TRBJ1-2
abundance: .
v_gene: TRBV18
d_gene: .
CDR3aa: CASSPNAQAVYGYTF
CDR3nt: TGTGCCAGCTCACCAAATGCCCAGGCCGTCTATGGCTACACCTTC

j_gene: TRBJ2-7
abundance: .
v_gene: TRBV4-1
d_gene: TRBD1
CDR3aa: CASSQADRGHEQYF
CDR3nt: TGCGCCAGCAGCCAAGCGGACAGGGGCCACGAGCAGTACTTC

j_gene: TRBJ2-2
abundance: .
v_gene: TRBV4-3
d_gene: TRBD2
CDR3aa: CASRQLAGGVGELFF
CDR3nt: TGCGCCAGCAGGCAACTAGCGGGGGGTGTTGGGGAGCTGTTTTTT

j_gene: TRBJ1-4
abundance: .
v_gene: TRBV29-1
d_gene: .
CDR3aa: CSASTGLPTNEKLFF
CDR3nt: TGCAGCGCATCTACAGGCCTTCCAACTAATGAAAAACTGTTTTTT

j_gene: TRBJ2-7
abundance: .
v_gene: TRBV19
d_gene: TRBD1
CDR3aa: CASSISGTGGYEQYF
CDR3nt: TGTGCCAGTAGTATCTCGGGGACAGGGGGATACGAGCAGTACTTC

j_gene: TRBJ1-1
abundance: .
v_gene: TRBV7-4
d_gene: TRBD1
CDR3aa: CASSSGARGMNTEAFF
CDR3nt: TGTGCCAGCAGCTCGGGGGCCAGGGGGATGAACACTGAAGCTTTCTTT

j_gene: TRBJ2-5
abundance: .
v_gene: TRBV29-1
d_gene: .
CDR3aa: CSVPNNRQVGTQYF
CDR3nt: TGCAGCGTTCCTAATAACCGCCAAGTGGGGACCCAGTACTTC

j_gene: TRBJ1-5
abundance: .
v_gene: TRBV27
d_gene: .
CDR3aa: CASSLQGWQPQHF
CDR3nt: TGTGCCAGCAGTTTACAGGGATGGCAGCCCCAGCATTTT

j_gene: TRBJ2-1
abundance: .
v_gene: TRBV19
d_gene: .
CDR3aa: CASSIGSGVNEQFF
CDR3nt: TGTGCCAGTAGTATAGGTTCAGGCGTCAATGAGCAGTTCTTC

j_gene: TRBJ2-3
abundance: .
v_gene: TRBV5-1
d_gene: TRBD1
CDR3aa: CASSLDRGRTDTQYF
CDR3nt: TGCGCCAGCAGCCTAGACAGGGGTAGGACAGATACGCAGTATTTT

j_gene: TRBJ2-1
abundance: .
v_gene: TRBV29-1
d_gene: .
CDR3aa: CSVDDSDYNEQFF
CDR3nt: TGCAGCGTTGATGACAGCGACTACAATGAGCAGTTCTTC

j_gene: TRBJ2-5
abundance: .
v_gene: TRBV6-6
d_gene: TRBD2
CDR3aa: CASSYGGGIQETQYF
CDR3nt: TGTGCCAGCAGTTATGGCGGGGGGATCCAAGAGACCCAGTACTTC

j_gene: TRBJ1-3
abundance: .
v_gene: TRBV30
d_gene: .
CDR3aa: CAWIYGARDTIYF
CDR3nt: TGTGCCTGGATTTACGGAGCTAGAGACACCATATATTTT

j_gene: TRBJ2-7
abundance: .
v_gene: TRBV30
d_gene: .
CDR3aa: CAWGTTTDEQYF
CDR3nt: TGTGCCTGGGGGACGACAACGGACGAGCAGTACTTC

j_gene: TRBJ2-1
abundance: .
v_gene: TRBV5-1
d_gene: .
CDR3aa: CASSLESAQRWDEQFF
CDR3nt: TGCGCCAGCAGCTTGGAAAGCGCCCAGCGGTGGGATGAGCAGTTCTTC

j_gene: TRBJ2-7
abundance: .
v_gene: TRBV9
d_gene: TRBD2
CDR3aa: CASSVTGGASSLEQYF
CDR3nt: TGTGCCAGCAGCGTAACCGGGGGGGCCTCATCCTTGGAGCAGTACTTC

j_gene: TRBJ2-1
abundance: .
v_gene: TRBV10-1
d_gene: .
CDR3aa: CASSALWGNEQFF
CDR3nt: TGCGCCAGCAGTGCCCTTTGGGGCAATGAGCAGTTCTTC

j_gene: TRBJ2-1
abundance: .
v_gene: TRBV11-2
d_gene: .
CDR3aa: CASSFQGPNYNEQFF
CDR3nt: TGTGCCAGCAGCTTCCAGGGCCCCAACTACAATGAGCAGTTCTTC

j_gene: TRBJ2-2
abundance: .
v_gene: TRBV18
d_gene: TRBD1
CDR3aa: CASSLDRFTGELFF
CDR3nt: TGTGCCAGCTCTCTGGACAGGTTCACCGGGGAGCTGTTTTTT

j_gene: TRBJ1-1
abundance: .
v_gene: TRBV27
d_gene: .
CDR3aa: CASSLSKTMNTEAFF
CDR3nt: TGTGCCAGCAGTTTATCTAAGACAATGAACACTGAAGCTTTCTTT

j_gene: TRBJ1-2
abundance: .
v_gene: TRBV6-5
d_gene: .
CDR3aa: CPSGRGDPGDTF
CDR3nt: TGTCCATCGGGGAGAGGGGACCCGGGAGACACCTTC